This T cell receptor beta chain was sequenced during a study of cytomegalovirus exposure and HLA in healthy donors. Study-wide points: In a later analysis, V- and J-gene trimming of beta chains associated with a DCLRE1C missense variant, replicated independently.

The PCR contained 60 Vbeta and 13 Jbeta primers. Method: immunoSEQ multiplex PCR; TCRdb's copy keeps in-frame clones and lacks some. The sample yields some 150,000 clones, 65% to 80% seen once. This clone was seen a few times. Its target is unknown. The CDR3 is made up of 15 amino acids. The ends were cut back, 0 bases at V and 0 bases at J, with 6 bases in the middle. From germline, CDR1 is SGHNT and CDR2 YYREEE (reference sequence). Healthy donors of bone marrow made up the group. V gene TRBV5-4 combines with J gene TRBJ2-2; tentative D call: TRBD2 (6 bases). The sample was PBMCs. The receptor's source is a man in his forties in good health and CMV-seronegative. The CDR3 loop is CASSLAGANTGELFF. The CDR3 nucleotides are TGTGCCAGCAGCTTGGCGGGGGCGAACACCGGGGAGCTGTTTTTT.